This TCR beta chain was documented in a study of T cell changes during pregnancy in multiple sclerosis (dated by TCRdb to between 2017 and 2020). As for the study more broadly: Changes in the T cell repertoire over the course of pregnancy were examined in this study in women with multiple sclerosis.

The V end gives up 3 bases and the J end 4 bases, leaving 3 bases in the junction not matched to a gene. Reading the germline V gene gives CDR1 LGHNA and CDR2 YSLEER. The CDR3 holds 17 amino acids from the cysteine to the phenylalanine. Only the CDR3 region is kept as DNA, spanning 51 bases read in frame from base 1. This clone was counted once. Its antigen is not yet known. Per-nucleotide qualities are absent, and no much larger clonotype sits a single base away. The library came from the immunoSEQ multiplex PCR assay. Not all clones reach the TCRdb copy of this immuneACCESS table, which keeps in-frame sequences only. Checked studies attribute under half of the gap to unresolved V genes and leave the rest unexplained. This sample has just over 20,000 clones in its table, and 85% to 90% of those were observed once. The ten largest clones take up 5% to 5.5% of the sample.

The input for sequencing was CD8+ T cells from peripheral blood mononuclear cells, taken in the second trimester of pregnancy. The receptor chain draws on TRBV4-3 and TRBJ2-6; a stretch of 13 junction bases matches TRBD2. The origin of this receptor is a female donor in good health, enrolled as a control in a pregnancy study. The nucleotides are TGCGCCAGCAGCCAGAGGACTAGCGGGAGCGGGGCCAACGTCCTGACTTTC. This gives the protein CASSQRTSGSGANVLTF.